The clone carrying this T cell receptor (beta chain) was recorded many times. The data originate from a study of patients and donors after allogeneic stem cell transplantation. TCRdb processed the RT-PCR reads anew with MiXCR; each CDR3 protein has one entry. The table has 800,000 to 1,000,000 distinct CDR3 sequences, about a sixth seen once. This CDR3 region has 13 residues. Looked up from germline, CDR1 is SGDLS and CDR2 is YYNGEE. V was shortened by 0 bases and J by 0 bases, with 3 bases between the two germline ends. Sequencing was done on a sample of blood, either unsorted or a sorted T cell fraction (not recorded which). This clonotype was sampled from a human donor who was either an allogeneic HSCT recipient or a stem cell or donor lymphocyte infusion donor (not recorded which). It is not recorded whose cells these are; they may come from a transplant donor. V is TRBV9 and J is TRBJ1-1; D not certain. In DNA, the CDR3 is TGTGCCAGCAGCGTAGCGGTGAACACTGAAGCTTTCTTT. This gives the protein CASSVAVNTEAFF.